The present entry profiles one T cell receptor beta chain with its context. The CDR3 covers 14 residues. V was shortened by 4 bases and J by 8 bases, with 15 bases between the two germline ends. Looked up from germline, CDR1 is SGHRS and CDR2 is YFSETQ. The sample comes from a study of blood T cell repertoires in COVID-19. Across the whole study: Collection of acute and convalescent COVID-19 samples took place in the United States, Italy and Spain. Nucleic acid was either cDNA or gDNA, and it came from T cells, B-cell-depleted T cells, or PBMCs.

The authors' processing: Quantification of nucleated cells was approximated via reference gene primer amplification. Some clones are missing from TCRdb's copy, which holds only in-frame ones; the method was immunoSEQ multiplex PCR. Clone size and V and J calls were adopted from that table, with D and trimming inferred from the DNA. The sample lists 90,000 or so clones, about 89% occurring once. This chain links TRBV5-1 with TRBJ1-4; perhaps TRBD1 as D (5 bases). The TCR comes from a human donor with active COVID-19. The donor label of this sample is uncertain. The specimen sequenced was peripheral blood. CDR3 sequence reads: CASSPVEGREKLFF. CDR3 in DNA: TGCGCCAGCAGCCCGGTGGAGGGACGCGAAAAACTGTTTTTT.